The rows below give T cell receptor beta chains drawn from one sample of a study of control samples from healthy donors and cancer patients. The method was immunoSEQ multiplex PCR; TCRdb's version includes in-frame clones alone and lacks a portion of them. The sample totals approximately 190,000 clones. Material for sequencing was blood. These receptors all come from a woman aged 25-40 years in good health. Both conserved end residues are part of each CDR3. Fields, in order: J gene, V gene, D gene, CDR3 protein, CDR3 DNA. D genes are given only for firm matches.

J: TRBJ2-7
V: TRBV4-2
D: NA
CDR3: CASSQDRGREQYF
DNA: TGTGCCAGCAGCCAAGACAGGGGAAGGGAGCAGTACTTC

J: TRBJ1-4
V: TRBV18
D: TRBD1
CDR3: CASSPTGGNEKLFF
DNA: TGTGCCAGCTCACCAACAGGGGGAAATGAAAAACTGTTTTTT

J: TRBJ2-7
V: TRBV27
D: NA
CDR3: CASSADQGYEQYF
DNA: TGTGCCAGCAGTGCGGATCAGGGGTACGAGCAGTACTTC

J: TRBJ2-7
V: TRBV19
D: NA
CDR3: CASQGEGYEQYF
DNA: TGTGCCAGCCAGGGAGAAGGCTACGAGCAGTACTTC

J: TRBJ2-5
V: TRBV7-2
D: TRBD2
CDR3: CASSLDSGGAQTQYF
DNA: TGTGCCAGCAGCTTAGATAGCGGGGGAGCTCAAACCCAGTACTTC

J: TRBJ2-3
V: TRBV3-1/TRBV3-2
D: TRBD2
CDR3: CASSPRQRGGTDTQYF
DNA: TGTGCCAGCAGTCCAAGACAGCGGGGGGGCACAGATACGCAGTATTTT

J: TRBJ2-5
V: TRBV7-6
D: TRBD2
CDR3: CASSPGTSKETQYF
DNA: TGTGCCAGCAGCCCAGGGACTAGCAAAGAGACCCAGTACTTC

J: TRBJ1-5
V: TRBV28
D: NA
CDR3: CASSGRNNQPQHF
DNA: TGTGCCAGCAGCGGCCGGAACAATCAGCCCCAGCATTTT

J: TRBJ2-7
V: TRBV28
D: TRBD1
CDR3: CASSRDRGRFYEQYF
DNA: TGTGCCAGCAGCAGAGACAGGGGGCGCTTCTACGAGCAGTACTTC

J: TRBJ2-1
V: TRBV28
D: NA
CDR3: CASTSGPPVNEQFF
DNA: TGTGCCAGCACCTCCGGTCCCCCCGTCAATGAGCAGTTCTTC

J: TRBJ2-2
V: TRBV19
D: NA
CDR3: CASLTGDANTGELFF
DNA: TGTGCCAGTCTAACGGGGGACGCGAACACCGGGGAGCTGTTTTTT

J: TRBJ1-1
V: TRBV18
D: NA
CDR3: CASSPSLGDRPNTEAFF
DNA: TGTGCCAGCTCACCATCTTTAGGAGACCGACCAAACACTGAAGCTTTCTTT

J: TRBJ2-2
V: TRBV4-1
D: NA
CDR3: CASSDWGDTGELFF
DNA: TGCGCCAGTTCCGACTGGGGGGACACCGGGGAGCTGTTTTTT

J: TRBJ2-1
V: TRBV15
D: TRBD2
CDR3: CATSRDAGGGREQFF
DNA: TGTGCCACCAGCAGAGATGCCGGGGGGGGCCGTGAGCAGTTCTTC

J: TRBJ2-3
V: TRBV6-5
D: NA
CDR3: CASSYSGGVGTDTQYF
DNA: TGTGCCAGCAGTTACTCGGGGGGTGTAGGCACAGATACGCAGTATTTT

J: TRBJ1-2
V: TRBV20-1
D: NA
CDR3: CSASIPYRVRGDYGYTF
DNA: TGCAGTGCTAGTATCCCCTACAGAGTAAGGGGGGACTATGGCTACACCTTC

J: TRBJ2-3
V: TRBV6-7
D: NA
CDR3: CASTEPKLHTDTQYF
DNA: TGTGCCAGCACAGAACCCAAACTCCACACAGATACGCAGTATTTT

J: TRBJ2-4
V: TRBV28
D: NA
CDR3: CASSSSREAKNIQYF
DNA: TGTGCCAGCAGTTCCTCCCGGGAAGCCAAAAACATTCAGTACTTC

J: TRBJ1-1
V: TRBV7-9
D: NA
CDR3: CASSLIGGKGSRGTEAFF
DNA: TGTGCCAGCAGCTTAATCGGAGGGAAGGGTAGTAGGGGCACTGAAGCTTTCTTT

J: TRBJ2-7
V: TRBV7-9
D: TRBD1
CDR3: CASSSGTVIEQYF
DNA: TGTGCCAGCAGCTCCGGGACAGTAATCGAGCAGTACTTC

J: TRBJ2-5
V: TRBV7-9
D: TRBD1
CDR3: CASSINRGQETQYF
DNA: TGTGCCAGCAGCATAAACAGGGGACAAGAGACCCAGTACTTC

J: TRBJ2-7
V: TRBV11-3
D: NA
CDR3: CASSPPGQRGGHYEQYF
DNA: TGTGCCAGCAGCCCGCCGGGACAGCGAGGGGGGCACTACGAGCAGTACTTC

J: TRBJ1-4
V: TRBV9
D: NA
CDR3: CASSVDGGRGEKLFF
DNA: TGTGCCAGCAGCGTAGATGGGGGTAGAGGGGAAAAACTGTTTTTT

J: TRBJ1-6
V: TRBV5-4
D: TRBD1
CDR3: CASRSDRENSPLHF
DNA: TGTGCCAGCAGGTCAGACAGGGAAAATTCACCCCTCCACTTT